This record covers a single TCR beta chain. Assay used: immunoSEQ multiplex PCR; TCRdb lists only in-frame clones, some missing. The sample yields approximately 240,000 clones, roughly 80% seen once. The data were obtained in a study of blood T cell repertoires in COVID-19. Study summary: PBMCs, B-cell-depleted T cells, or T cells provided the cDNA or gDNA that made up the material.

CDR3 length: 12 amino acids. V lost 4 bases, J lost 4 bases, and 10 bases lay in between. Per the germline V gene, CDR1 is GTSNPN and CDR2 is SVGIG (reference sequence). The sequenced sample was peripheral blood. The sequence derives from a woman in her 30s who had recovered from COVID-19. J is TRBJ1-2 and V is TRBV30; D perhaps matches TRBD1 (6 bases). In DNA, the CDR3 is TGTGCCTGGACAGGGGAAAGCTATGGCTACACCTTC. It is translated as CAWTGESYGYTF.